These 12 T cell receptor beta chains originate from one sample sequenced in a study of cytomegalovirus exposure and HLA in healthy donors. 60 Vbeta and 13 Jbeta primers were used in PCR. The repertoire was sequenced with immunoSEQ multiplex PCR; TCRdb's copy has only in-frame clones and lacks some. The table shows about 140,000 clones, with roughly 80% occurring only once. Material for sequencing was PBMCs. These receptors were obtained from a female donor in good health and CMV-seronegative.

The chain carries TRBV28 and TRBJ1-3; D is perhaps TRBD1 (5 bases). V lost 1 base and J 1 base, leaving 11 bases between the germline ends. The CDR3 spans 16 residues. Germline V gene data show CDR1 as MDHEN and CDR2 as SYDVKM. The CDR3 reads CASSLYQGGSGNTIYF. In nucleotides, the CDR3 is TGTGCCAGCAGTTTATACCAGGGAGGGTCTGGAAACACCATATATTTT.

The rearrangement uses TRBV18 and TRBJ2-1, with 9 bases aligning to TRBD1. This CDR3 spans 15 amino acids. Unmatched junction bases numbered 12, after V lost 7 bases and J lost 8 bases. CDR1 is KGHSH and CDR2 is LQKENI in the germline V gene. The CDR3 here is CASFHQETGGYEQFF. As DNA, the CDR3 is TGTGCCAGCTTTCACCAAGAGACAGGGGGTTATGAGCAGTTCTTC. The full variable domain, its missing parts supplied by reference TRBV18 and TRBJ2-1, is NAGVMQNPRHLVRRRGQEARLRCSPMKGHSHVYWYRQLPEEGLKFMVYLQKENIIDESGMPKERFSAEFPKEGPSILRIQQVVRGDSAAYFCASFHQETGGYEQFFGPGTRLTVL.

This sequence joins TRBV27 and TRBJ1-1, with 11 bases fitting TRBD1. Germline trimming cut 6 bases from V and 2 bases from J; bases unmatched to any gene: 5. CDR3 length equals 15 residues. Germline CDR1 reads MNHEY; CDR2 reads SMNVEV (reference sequence). CDR3 protein: CASREWTGGNTEAFF. The CDR3, as DNA: TGTGCCAGCAGGGAGTGGACAGGGGGCAACACTGAAGCTTTCTTT.

This clone came up a few times. The rearrangement joins TRBV7-9 to TRBJ2-1; 11 bases line up with TRBD1. Trimming took 0 bases from V and 8 from J; bases not matched to a gene: 15. The length of the CDR3 is 19 residues. The germline gives CDR1 SEHNR, CDR2 FQNEAQ (reference sequence). The CDR3 loop reads CASSLADLIRDRGFYEQFF. The DNA of the CDR3 is TGTGCCAGCAGCTTAGCAGACTTGATCAGGGACAGGGGGTTTTATGAGCAGTTCTTC.

This rearrangement joins TRBV15 to TRBJ1-4; D uncertain. Looked up from germline, CDR1 is LNHNV and CDR2 is YYDKDF (reference sequence). There are 15 residues in the CDR3. V lost 4 bases and J lost 3, with 12 bases in between. Here the CDR3 reads CATSTGRLPNEKLFF. In DNA form, the CDR3 reads TGTGCCACCAGCACGGGTCGATTGCCTAATGAAAAACTGTTTTTT.

V is TRBV7-9 and J is TRBJ2-5; D unresolved. CDR1 is SEHNR, CDR2 FQNEAQ, per germline (reference sequence). This CDR3 spans 14 amino acids. V lost 5 bases to trimming and J lost 5 bases, with 15 bases between them. CDR3 nucleotide sequence: TGTGCCAGCAGCCGTTTGTGGGCCCGGGAGACCCAGTACTTC. The encoded protein is CASSRLWARETQYF.

V usage is TRBV6-4 and J usage is TRBJ2-1, with TRBD2 matching over 11 bases. Trimming removed 3 bases from V and 6 bases from J; junction bases left unmatched: 4. The CDR3 length is 15 residues. The germline gives CDR1 MRHNA, CDR2 SNTAGT. Written as DNA, the CDR3 is TGTGCCAGCAGTGATCCGGGACTAGCGGTCAATGAGCAGTTCTTC. This translates into CASSDPGLAVNEQFF.

The chain uses TRBV5-1 and TRBJ2-2; 10 bases fit TRBD2. This CDR3 has 16 residues. Germline V gene lookup returns CDR1 SGHRS and CDR2 YFSETQ. The trim removed 0 bases at V and 4 bases at J, leaving 3 bases unmatched. As DNA, the CDR3 is TGCGCCAGCAGCTTGGTAGTAGCGGGAGGCACCGGGGAGCTGTTTTTT. It encodes CASSLVVAGGTGELFF.

This clone was observed a handful of times. The chain combines TRBV15 with TRBJ2-3, with a possible D match to TRBD2 (6 bases). The CDR3 spans 17 residues. V lost 0 bases and J lost 2, with 15 bases in between. Germline V gene sequence: CDR1 LNHNV, CDR2 YYDKDF (reference sequence). CDR3 DNA sequence: TGTGCCACCAGCAGAGATCTAGGGAGCGGGCTCACAGATACGCAGTATTTT. Its protein is CATSRDLGSGLTDTQYF.

The chain links TRBV28 to TRBJ2-1, with 12 bases aligning to TRBD2. The junction had 9 bases not matched to a gene; V was cut back by 0 bases and J by 6 bases. Germline V CDR1 and CDR2: MDHEN, SYDVKM. The CDR3 is 18 residues long. DNA for the CDR3: TGTGCCAGCAGTTTATGGTCCCTAGCGGGAGGGCTAGTCAATGAGCAGTTCTTC. It specifies CASSLWSLAGGLVNEQFF.

CDR3 sequence: CASRNGLAGENEQFF. The DNA of the CDR3 is TGTGCCAGCAGAAATGGACTAGCGGGAGAGAATGAGCAGTTCTTC. V usage is TRBV5-6 and J usage is TRBJ2-1; 13 bases are a match to TRBD2. V lost 5 bases, J lost 7 bases, and 6 bases stayed unmatched. The CDR3 runs to 15 residues. The germline V gene has CDR1 SGHDT and CDR2 YYEEEE.

The chain employs TRBV30 and TRBJ1-3; 8 nucleotides agree with TRBD1. Germline V lookup: CDR1 GTSNPN, CDR2 SVGIG (reference sequence). V gave up 5 bases and J gave up 0 bases; unmatched junction bases: 12. There are 17 residues in the CDR3. CDR3 sequence: CAWAPTTGVNSGNTIYF. In nucleotides, the CDR3 is TGTGCCTGGGCCCCTACGACAGGGGTGAACTCTGGAAACACCATATATTTT.